In its sample, the clone carrying this T cell receptor beta chain was seen a few times. No antigen is known for it. The data belong to a study of beta chain features in type 1 diabetes. Study observations and caveats: The study left unresolved whether HLA type influences TCRB rearrangement. Any PCR bias toward short templates would affect both groups alike. The naive, central memory and Treg TCRB repertoires looked more alike in patients than they did in healthy donors. TCRB CDR3s from Type 1 diabetes patients were moderately but significantly shorter in all four CD4+ subsets.

Reverse transcribing all isolated RNA meant expressed TCRB transcripts were sequenced. Assay used: immunoSEQ multiplex PCR; TCRdb lists only in-frame clones, some missing. The sample holds 350,000 to 400,000 clones, roughly 16% seen once. With V trimmed by 7 bases and J by 5 bases, 5 bases remained unmatched. Per germline, CDR1 MNHEY and CDR2 SMNVEV (reference sequence). The CDR3 runs 12 residues. The TCR comes from a woman between 18 and 29 years old in good health. Material for sequencing was naive CD4+ T cells from blood. This chain joins TRBV27 and TRBJ2-7, with TRBD2 matching 7 bases. CDR3 residues: CASNGRNHEQYF. CDR3 in DNA: TGTGCCAGCAACGGGAGGAACCACGAGCAGTACTTC.